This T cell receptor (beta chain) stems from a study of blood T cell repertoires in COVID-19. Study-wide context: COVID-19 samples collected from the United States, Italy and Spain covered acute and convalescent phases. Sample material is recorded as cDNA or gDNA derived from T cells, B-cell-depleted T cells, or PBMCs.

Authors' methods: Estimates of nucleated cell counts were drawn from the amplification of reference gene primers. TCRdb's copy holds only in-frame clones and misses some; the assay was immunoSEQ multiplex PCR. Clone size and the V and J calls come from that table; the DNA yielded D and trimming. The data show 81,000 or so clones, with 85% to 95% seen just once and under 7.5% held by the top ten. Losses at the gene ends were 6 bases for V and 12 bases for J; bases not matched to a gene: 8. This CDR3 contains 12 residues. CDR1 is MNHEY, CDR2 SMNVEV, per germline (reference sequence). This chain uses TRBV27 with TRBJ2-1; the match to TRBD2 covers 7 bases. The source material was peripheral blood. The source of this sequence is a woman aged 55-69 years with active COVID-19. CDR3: CASSGSLAWQFF. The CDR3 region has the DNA TGTGCCAGCAGCGGTTCACTAGCGTGGCAGTTCTTC.